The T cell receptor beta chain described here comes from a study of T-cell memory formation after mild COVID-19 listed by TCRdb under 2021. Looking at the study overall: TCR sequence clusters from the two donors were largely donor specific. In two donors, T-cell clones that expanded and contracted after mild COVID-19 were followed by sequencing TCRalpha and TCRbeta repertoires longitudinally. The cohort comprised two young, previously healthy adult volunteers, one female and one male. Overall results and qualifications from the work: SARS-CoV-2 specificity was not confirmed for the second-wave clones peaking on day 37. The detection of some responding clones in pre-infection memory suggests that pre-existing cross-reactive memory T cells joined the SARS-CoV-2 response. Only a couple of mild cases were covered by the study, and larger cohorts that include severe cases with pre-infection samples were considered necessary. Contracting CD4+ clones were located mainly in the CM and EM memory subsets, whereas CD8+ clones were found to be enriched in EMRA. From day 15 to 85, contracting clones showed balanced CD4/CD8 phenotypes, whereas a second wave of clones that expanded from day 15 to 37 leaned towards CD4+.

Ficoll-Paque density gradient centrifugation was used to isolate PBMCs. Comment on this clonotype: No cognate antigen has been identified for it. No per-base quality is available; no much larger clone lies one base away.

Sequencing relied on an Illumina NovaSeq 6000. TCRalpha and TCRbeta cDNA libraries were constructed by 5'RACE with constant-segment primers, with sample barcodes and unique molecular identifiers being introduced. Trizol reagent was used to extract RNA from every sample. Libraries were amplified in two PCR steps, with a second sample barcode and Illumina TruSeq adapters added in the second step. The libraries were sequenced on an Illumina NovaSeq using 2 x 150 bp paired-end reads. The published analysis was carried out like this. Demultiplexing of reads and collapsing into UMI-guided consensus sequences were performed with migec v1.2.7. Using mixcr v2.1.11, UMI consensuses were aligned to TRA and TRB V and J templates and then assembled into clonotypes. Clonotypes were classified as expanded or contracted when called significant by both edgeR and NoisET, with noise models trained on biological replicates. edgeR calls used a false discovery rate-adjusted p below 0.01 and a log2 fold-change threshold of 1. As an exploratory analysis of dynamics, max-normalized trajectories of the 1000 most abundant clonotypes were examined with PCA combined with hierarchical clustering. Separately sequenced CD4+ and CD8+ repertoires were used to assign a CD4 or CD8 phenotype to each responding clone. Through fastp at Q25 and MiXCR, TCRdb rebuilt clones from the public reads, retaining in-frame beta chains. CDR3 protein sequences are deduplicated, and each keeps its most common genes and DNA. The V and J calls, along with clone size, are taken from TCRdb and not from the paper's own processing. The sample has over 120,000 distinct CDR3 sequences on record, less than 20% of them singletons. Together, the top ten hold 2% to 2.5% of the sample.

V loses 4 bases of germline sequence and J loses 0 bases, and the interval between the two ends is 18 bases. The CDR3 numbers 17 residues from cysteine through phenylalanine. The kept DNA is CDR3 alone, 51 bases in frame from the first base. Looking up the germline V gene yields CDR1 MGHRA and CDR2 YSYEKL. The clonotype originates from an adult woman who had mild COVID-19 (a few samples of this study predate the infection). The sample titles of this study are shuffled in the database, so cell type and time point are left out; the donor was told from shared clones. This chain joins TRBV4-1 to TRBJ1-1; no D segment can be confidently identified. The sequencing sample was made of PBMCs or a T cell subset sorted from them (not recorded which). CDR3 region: CASSRTTSRRLNTEAFF. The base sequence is TGCGCCAGCAGCCGCACTACGAGTCGACGGTTGAACACTGAAGCTTTCTTT.